These 15 T cell receptor beta chains share one sample of origin, sequenced in a study of shared clonotypes between healthy human individuals. Assay used: immunoSEQ multiplex PCR; TCRdb lists only in-frame clones, some missing. The sample yields about 2.3 million clones, over 85% seen once. Sequenced sample: naive CD4+ T cells from PBMCs. The subset denotes: CD45RA+ positively selected. These TCRs come from a man between 18 and 29 years old in good health. Some clones in this sample may be carry-over from other donors' samples.

The chain employs TRBV7-9 and TRBJ1-5; 7 bases agree with TRBD1. Looked up from germline, CDR1 is SEHNR and CDR2 is FQNEAQ (reference sequence). The junction had 1 base not matched to a gene; V was cut back by 3 bases and J by 5 bases. The CDR3 runs to 13 residues. In DNA, the CDR3 is TGTGCCAGCAGCTTGGGACAGTATCAGCCCCAGCATTTT. The encoded protein is CASSLGQYQPQHF.

This rearrangement joins TRBV28 to TRBJ2-1; D call uncertain. This CDR3 comprises 15 residues. Trimming pared 3 bases from V and 0 bases from J, leaving 9 bases between. Germline V gene sequence: CDR1 MDHEN, CDR2 SYDVKM. The DNA for the CDR3 is TGTGCCAGCAGTTTTAGTCGGAGCTCCTACAATGAGCAGTTCTTC. Its protein is CASSFSRSSYNEQFF.

This chain joins TRBV7-9 and TRBJ2-5; D unclear. The ends were cut back, 1 base at V and 3 bases at J, with 15 bases in the middle. The CDR3 covers 16 residues. Germline V CDR1 and CDR2: SEHNR, FQNEAQ (reference sequence). In nucleotides, the CDR3 is TGTGCCAGCAGCTTAGTAGGTCGACGACCGAAAGAGACCCAGTACTTC. Its translation: CASSLVGRRPKETQYF.

The V gene is TRBV5-1, the J gene TRBJ2-5; 11 bases fit TRBD1. This CDR3 is built from 14 residues. V was pared by 4 bases and J by 5 bases, with 4 bases of the junction left unmatched. CDR1 is SGHRS and CDR2 is YFSETQ in the germline V gene. CDR3 nucleotides: TGCGCCAGCAGCCCCCGGGACAGGGGGGAGACCCAGTACTTC. It yields the protein CASSPRDRGETQYF.

This chain uses TRBV28 with TRBJ2-7; D is perhaps TRBD1 (5 bases). The germline V gene has CDR1 MDHEN and CDR2 SYDVKM. The CDR3 is 18 amino acids. The ends were cut back, 1 base at V and 0 bases at J, with 19 bases in the middle. The CDR3 sequence: CASSLYTLARVSSYEQYF. The CDR3 region has the DNA TGTGCCAGCAGTTTATACACCCTCGCCAGGGTCTCCTCCTACGAGCAGTACTTC.

The rearrangement uses TRBV28 and TRBJ2-1, with D maybe TRBD1 (6 bases). Germline-derived CDR1 and CDR2 are MDHEN and SYDVKM. The CDR3 extends over 16 amino acids. With 7 bases removed from V and 8 bases from J, the gap between germline ends came to 24 bases. The CDR3 nucleotides read TGTGCCAGCATCGAGGGGGAGTTGGGGGCGCTTGATGAGCAGTTCTTC. Its translation is CASIEGELGALDEQFF.

The chain joins TRBV14 to TRBJ2-3, with 10 bases fitting TRBD2. There are 20 residues in the CDR3. With V trimmed by 4 bases and J by 0 bases, 16 bases remained unmatched. Germline V gene lookup returns CDR1 SGHDN and CDR2 FVKESK. This chain's CDR3 is CASSLGRTSGTYPSTDTQYF. DNA for the CDR3: TGTGCCAGCAGCCTTGGAAGAACTAGCGGGACGTATCCTAGCACAGATACGCAGTATTTT.

The rearrangement uses TRBV5-8 and TRBJ1-1, with no clear D. Trimming took 0 bases from V and 1 from J, leaving 7 bases between them. CDR3 length: 14 amino acids. From germline, CDR1 is SGHTS and CDR2 YDEGEE. The DNA of the CDR3 is TGTGCCAGCAGCTTGGTAAGGCCGAACACTGAAGCTTTCTTT. This encodes CASSLVRPNTEAFF.

The rearrangement links TRBV18 to TRBJ2-7; maybe TRBD2 (5 bases). Germline loops: CDR1 KGHSH, CDR2 LQKENI. Deletions cut 2 bases from V and 3 bases from J, with 14 bases between. The CDR3 totals 15 residues. The CDR3: CASSPRSAGVYEQYF. CDR3 DNA sequence: TGTGCCAGCTCACCAAGGTCGGCGGGTGTCTACGAGCAGTACTTC.

V and J are TRBV19 and TRBJ1-3, with D possibly TRBD1 on 5 matching bases. This CDR3 is 15 amino acids long. Trimming removed 3 bases at V and 0 bases at J, with 9 bases between. Germline-derived CDR1 and CDR2 are LNHDA and SQIVND (reference sequence). The chain's CDR3 is CASSISTVSGNTIYF. As DNA, the CDR3 is TGTGCCAGTAGTATTTCGACAGTCTCTGGAAACACCATATATTTT.

Only one count was recorded for this clone. The rearrangement uses TRBV29-1 and TRBJ2-5, with D perhaps TRBD1 (6 bases). This CDR3 has 15 amino acids. Germline CDR1 and CDR2: SQVTM and ANQGSEA. Trimming stripped 4 bases from V and 5 bases from J, with 20 bases between. This CDR3 is CSVGQMDRPQETQYF. The CDR3 DNA reads as TGCAGCGTTGGACAGATGGACAGACCTCAGGAGACCCAGTACTTC.

Details on this clone: The sample carries other DNA sequences with the same CDR3. The chain combines TRBV28 with TRBJ1-2; D is undetermined. The CDR3 spans 12 residues. Germline assignment: CDR1 MDHEN and CDR2 SYDVKM. V shed 2 bases and J shed 7 bases, with 8 bases lying between them. CDR3 nucleotides: TGTGCCAGCAGTTTAGGTCTCGGTGGCTACACCTTC. This translates into CASSLGLGGYTF.

The chain joins TRBV2 to TRBJ1-5; no firm D call. This CDR3 is 12 amino acids long. CDR1 SNHLY and CDR2 FYNNEI come from the germline V gene. V was pared by 6 bases and J by 7 bases, with 10 bases between. CDR3 DNA sequence: TGTGCCAGCAGGGGTAGCGAACAGCCCCAGCATTTT. Translating it yields CASRGSEQPQHF.

The chain combines TRBV15 with TRBJ1-3, with D hard to call. Trimming cost V 3 bases and J 0 bases, with 9 bases left between them. This CDR3 has 15 residues. Germline V gives CDR1 LNHNV, CDR2 YYDKDF (reference sequence). The chain's CDR3 is CATSSLSDSGNTIYF. CDR3 coding DNA: TGTGCCACCAGCAGCCTTTCAGACTCTGGAAACACCATATATTTT.

The rearrangement uses TRBV6-5 and TRBJ1-2; D is possibly TRBD1 (6 bases). The V end was cut by 3 bases, the J end by 6 bases, with 14 bases between. There are 14 residues in the CDR3. In germline, CDR1 is MNHEY, CDR2 SVGAGI. The DNA of the CDR3 is TGTGCCAGCAGTTATCAGGGGCCCGGGGATGGCTACACCTTC. Protein: CASSYQGPGDGYTF.